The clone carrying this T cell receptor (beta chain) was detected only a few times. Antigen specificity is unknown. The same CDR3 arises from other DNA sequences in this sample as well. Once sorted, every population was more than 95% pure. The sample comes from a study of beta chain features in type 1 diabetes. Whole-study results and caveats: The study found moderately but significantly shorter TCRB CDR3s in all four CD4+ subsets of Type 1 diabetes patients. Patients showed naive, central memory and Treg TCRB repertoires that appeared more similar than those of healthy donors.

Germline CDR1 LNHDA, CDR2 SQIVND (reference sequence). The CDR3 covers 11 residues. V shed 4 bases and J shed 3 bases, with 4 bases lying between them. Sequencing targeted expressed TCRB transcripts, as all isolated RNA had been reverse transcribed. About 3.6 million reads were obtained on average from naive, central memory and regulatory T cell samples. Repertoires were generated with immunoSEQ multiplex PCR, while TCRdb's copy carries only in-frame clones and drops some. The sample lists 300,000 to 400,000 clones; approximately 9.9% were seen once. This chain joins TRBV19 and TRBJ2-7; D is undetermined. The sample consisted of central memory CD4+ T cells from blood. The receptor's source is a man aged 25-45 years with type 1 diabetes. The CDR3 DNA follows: TGTGCCAGTAGTAGAGGCTACGAGCAGTACTTC. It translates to CASSRGYEQYF.